These 25 T cell receptor beta chains came from one sample sequenced in a study of blood T cells in healthy people across ages. A J-beta primer mix and a sample-barcoded 5' primer were used in a second PCR of roughly 6 to 12 cycles. TCRdb independently ran MiXCR on the 5' RACE reads; one entry per CDR3 protein. This table has about 1.5 million distinct CDR3 sequences, approximately 42% appearing once. Specimen: blood. These receptors originate from a woman aged 18-29 years in good health.

The chain combines TRBV9 with TRBJ2-3; D is possibly TRBD1 (5 bases). Deletions cut 6 bases from V and 4 bases from J, with 15 bases between. Germline CDR1 SGDLS, CDR2 YYNGEE. CDR3 length equals 14 residues. The CDR3, as DNA: TGTGCCAGCAACCGCCAAGGGGTCTCAGATACGCAGTATTTT. Translation gives CASNRQGVSDTQYF.

V is TRBV7-2 and J is TRBJ1-4; 7 bases line up with TRBD1. This CDR3 has 15 residues. The ends lost 5 bases at V and 4 bases at J; junction bases unmatched: 7. CDR1 is SGHTA, CDR2 FQGNSA, per germline. This CDR3 is CASSALGQNNEKLFF. CDR3 coding DNA: TGTGCCAGCAGCGCATTGGGACAGAATAATGAAAAACTGTTTTTT.

CDR3 DNA sequence: TGCGCCAGCAGCGAGTTACTGGGGGATCAGCCCCAGCATTTT. Its protein product is CASSELLGDQPQHF. The rearrangement joins TRBV4-3 to TRBJ1-5; D perhaps matches TRBD1 (5 bases). With 5 bases removed from V and 5 bases from J, the gap between germline ends came to 13 bases. The CDR3 runs to 14 residues. The V gene's germline CDR1 is LGHNA and CDR2 YSLEER.

This clonotype was counted only a few times. This chain joins TRBV7-9 and TRBJ2-1; D assignment may be TRBD1 or TRBD2 (5 bases each). V was clipped by 5 bases and J by 4 bases, with 12 bases between them. Germline-derived CDR1 and CDR2 are SEHNR and FQNEAQ (reference sequence). This CDR3 has 14 residues. CDR3 residues: CASSPWDAYNEQFF. For the CDR3, the DNA is TGTGCCAGCAGCCCCTGGGACGCATACAATGAGCAGTTCTTC.

The chain couples TRBV4-1 to TRBJ1-2; D not certain. CDR1 MGHRA and CDR2 YSYEKL come from the germline V gene. The CDR3 extends over 14 amino acids. V was shortened by 8 bases and J by 0 bases, with 13 bases between the two germline ends. The CDR3 nucleotides are TGCGCCAGCGCTCGGACTGAGACTAACTATGGCTACACCTTC. This gives the protein CASARTETNYGYTF.

This clonotype came up a few times. This chain uses TRBV10-3 with TRBJ2-5; 8 nucleotides align to TRBD1. Germline lookup yields CDR1 ENHRY and CDR2 SYGVKD. V was pared by 0 bases and J by 5 bases, with 5 bases of the junction left unmatched. This CDR3 contains 15 residues. The DNA of the CDR3 is TGTGCCATCAGTGAGTCGACAGGGGTTCGGGAGACCCAGTACTTC. It codes for CAISESTGVRETQYF.

V usage is TRBV10-3 and J usage is TRBJ2-5; the match to TRBD2 covers 11 bases. Germline assignment: CDR1 ENHRY and CDR2 SYGVKD. The junction had 9 bases not matched to a gene; V was cut back by 7 bases and J by 11 bases. The CDR3 runs to 13 residues. The CDR3 loop is CAINSGGDNEQYF. In nucleotides, the CDR3 is TGTGCCATCAATAGCGGGGGGGACAATGAGCAGTACTTC.

The rearrangement uses TRBV10-2 and TRBJ1-5; D remains unclear. This CDR3 has 12 residues. Per the germline V gene, CDR1 is WSHSY and CDR2 is SAAADI. Deletions cut 3 bases from V and 10 bases from J, with 10 bases between. CDR3 loop: CASSDGFVPQHF. The CDR3 DNA follows: TGCGCCAGCAGTGATGGATTTGTACCCCAGCATTTT.

The chain couples TRBV7-9 to TRBJ2-3; tentative D call: TRBD1 (5 bases). From germline, CDR1 is SEHNR and CDR2 FQNEAQ (reference sequence). The CDR3 loop spans 14 amino acids. Trimming removed 4 bases from V and 2 bases from J, with 10 bases in between. This chain's CDR3 is CASSYRGNTDTQYF. The CDR3 bases are TGTGCCAGCAGCTATAGGGGAAACACAGATACGCAGTATTTT.

The rearrangement uses TRBV7-9 and TRBJ2-7; D is perhaps TRBD1 (6 bases). Deletions cut 2 bases from V and 0 bases from J, with 14 bases between. This CDR3 spans 16 amino acids. Germline CDR1 is SEHNR and CDR2 is FQNEAQ (reference sequence). This CDR3 reads CASSLRTASSSYEQYF. In DNA, the CDR3 is TGTGCCAGCAGCTTAAGGACAGCGTCGAGCTCCTACGAGCAGTACTTC.

This clonotype was observed a few times. This chain connects TRBV7-9 to TRBJ1-1; perhaps TRBD1 as D (5 bases). Trimming took 3 bases from V and 4 from J, leaving 12 bases between them. The CDR3 is 14 amino acids. The germline V gene has CDR1 SEHNR and CDR2 FQNEAQ (reference sequence). In DNA, the CDR3 is TGTGCCAGCAGCTTGGCAGGGAGGGGCACTGAAGCTTTCTTT. Protein product: CASSLAGRGTEAFF.

The gene calls are TRBV29-1 and TRBJ2-1; D is unclear. The CDR3 extends over 11 amino acids. V dropped 3 bases and J dropped 10 bases, with 10 bases sitting between them. Germline V gene lookup returns CDR1 SQVTM and CDR2 ANQGSEA. This CDR3 is CSVDSNGEQFF. In nucleotides, the CDR3 is TGCAGCGTTGACTCCAATGGCGAGCAGTTCTTC.

This clonotype has just a few counts. J is TRBJ1-1 and V is TRBV4-3; D is unresolved. In germline, CDR1 is LGHNA, CDR2 YSLEER. Trimming left V 0 bases short and J 5 bases short, with 13 bases between. This CDR3 spans 15 amino acids. CDR3 DNA: TGCGCCAGCAGCCAAGAGGCAGGTTGGGGAACTGAAGCTTTCTTT. Amino acid sequence: CASSQEAGWGTEAFF.

This clonotype was observed many times. This chain links TRBV5-6 with TRBJ2-7; possibly TRBD2 for D (5 bases). Looked up from germline, CDR1 is SGHDT and CDR2 is YYEEEE. V was pared by 0 bases and J by 4 bases, with 11 bases between. The CDR3 is made up of 14 amino acids. Here the CDR3 reads CASSLGGAIYEQYF. As DNA, the CDR3 is TGTGCCAGCAGCTTGGGGGGAGCTATATACGAGCAGTACTTC.

The chain employs TRBV10-3 and TRBJ2-5; 8 bases match TRBD2. The DNA end favors TRBJ2-7, so the J call may be wrong. From germline, CDR1 is ENHRY and CDR2 SYGVKD. The CDR3 is made up of 15 amino acids. The CDR3: CAISGTGTRGFEQYF. The CDR3 coding sequence is TGTGCCATCAGTGGTACCGGGACTAGGGGTTTCGAGCAGTACTTC.

The sample holds a few counts of this clonotype. The V gene is TRBV12-3 or TRBV12-4, the J gene TRBJ2-2; no definite D call. V was shortened by 7 bases and J by 0 bases, with 6 bases between the two germline ends. CDR3 length: 13 residues. Written as DNA, the CDR3 is TGTGCCAGCACCACAACGAACACCGGGGAGCTGTTTTTT. Protein: CASTTTNTGELFF.

A few counts support this clonotype. The V and J genes are TRBV6-6 and TRBJ2-4; 8 bases fit TRBD2. The J call may be incorrect, as the DNA end agrees better with TRBJ2-7. Germline CDR1 is MNHNY and CDR2 is SVGAGI (reference sequence). The CDR3 consists of 12 residues. CDR3 sequence: CASMPSGYEQYF. CDR3 bases: TGTGCCAGCATGCCTAGCGGGTACGAGCAGTACTTC.

The rearrangement uses TRBV7-8 and TRBJ2-1; perhaps TRBD1 as D (5 bases). The V gene lost 1 base and the J gene lost 5 bases, with 15 bases spanning the gap. Germline CDR1 is SGHVS and CDR2 is FQNEAQ. This CDR3 has 16 residues. CDR3 nucleotide sequence: TGTGCCAGCAGCTTAGTTTCAGGGCTGGGGAACAATGAGCAGTTCTTC. Its translation is CASSLVSGLGNNEQFF.

This clonotype was seen only a few times. This rearrangement joins TRBV4-1 to TRBJ2-2, with D unclear. This CDR3 spans 12 amino acids. Trimming pared 7 bases from V and 9 bases from J, leaving 12 bases between. CDR1 is MGHRA and CDR2 is YSYEKL in the germline V gene. The CDR3 spells CASTSITRELFF. CDR3 sequence (DNA): TGCGCCAGCACCTCGATTACCAGGGAGCTGTTTTTT.

This clonotype was seen only a few times. V and J are TRBV21-1 and TRBJ1-4. TRBV21-1 is a listed pseudogene. CDR3 length: 14 amino acids. This CDR3 is CASSKDSGNEKLFF. The CDR3, as DNA: TGTGCCAGCAGCAAAGACTCTGGGAATGAAAAACTGTTTTTT.

V usage is TRBV3-1 and J usage is TRBJ2-4, with TRBD2 as a possible D gene (5 bases). The closer fit of TRBJ2-7 to the DNA end suggests the J call may be wrong. The CDR3 contains 15 residues. The germline gives CDR1 LGHDT, CDR2 YNNKEL (reference sequence). CDR3 amino acids: CASSQDGLLGSEQYF. The CDR3, as DNA: TGTGCCAGCAGCCAAGACGGCCTCCTAGGGAGCGAGCAGTACTTC.

The chain recombines TRBV20-1 with TRBJ2-3; 7 positions agree with TRBD1. V trimming: 2 bases; J trimming: 5 bases; junction bases outside the gene matches: 13. The CDR3 covers 16 residues. CDR1 and CDR2 from the germline V gene are DFQATT and SNEGSKA (reference sequence). CDR3 protein: CSARTYRGILEDTQYF. DNA for the CDR3: TGCAGTGCTAGAACATACAGGGGAATCCTCGAAGATACGCAGTATTTT.

This clonotype was found many times. CDR3 coding DNA: TGTGCCAGCAGTGAAACCGGGACTAGCGGGGGGAGCTCCTACAATGAGCAGTTCTTC. Protein sequence: CASSETGTSGGSSYNEQFF. V usage is TRBV25-1 and J usage is TRBJ2-1, with 15 bases matching TRBD2. The germline gives CDR1 MGHDK, CDR2 SYGVNS. V shed 2 bases, J shed 0 bases, and the junction held 5 bases outside the gene matches. The CDR3 spans 19 residues.

Comment on this clonotype: This may come from a read error, since a much larger clone is one base off. This chain connects TRBV29-1 to TRBJ2-3; D unclear. CDR1 is SQVTM and CDR2 is ANQGSEA in the germline V gene. CDR3 length equals 13 residues. The CDR3: CSLRSGPTDMQYF. CDR3 in DNA: TGCAGCCTACGATCCGGCCCCACAGATATGCAGTATTTT.

This rearrangement joins TRBV28 to TRBJ2-3; weak D call: TRBD1 (6 bases). There are 14 residues in the CDR3. The V end lost 5 bases, the J end lost 2 bases, and 11 bases lay between the germline ends. Germline loops: CDR1 MDHEN, CDR2 SYDVKM. The CDR3 here is CASSIRDNTDTQYF. CDR3 coding DNA: TGTGCCAGCAGTATCCGGGACAACACAGATACGCAGTATTTT.